This TCR beta chain appears in the sequencing data of a study of T-cell reconstitution after alpha-beta-depleted transplantation in children. Note on this clonotype: Its antigen is still unknown.

With 1 base removed from V and 5 bases from J, the gap between germline ends came to 15 bases. CDR1 is SGHNT, CDR2 YYREEE, per germline (reference sequence). This CDR3 has 15 residues. Preparing the TCRbeta library involved the use of unique molecular identifiers. TCRdb itself ran the PCR reads through MiXCR, one entry per CDR3 protein. The sample records 65,000 to 75,000 distinct CDR3 sequences, roughly 4.9% being singletons. Findings of the study overall: When one year had passed after transplant, most T-cell counts and diversity came from newly produced T cells.

J is TRBJ2-5 and V is TRBV5-4; D is perhaps TRBD2 (5 bases). This TCR was recovered from a boy less than two years old who had a stem cell transplant for acute myeloid leukemia, so the T cells may come from the graft donor. Source: PBMCs, mostly from graft donor cells, taken 180 days after TCRalphabeta/CD19-depleted stem cell transplant. CDR3 protein: CASSLKWGVGETQYF. Here the CDR3 DNA reads TGTGCCAGCAGCTTGAAGTGGGGAGTCGGGGAGACCCAGTACTTC.